The 2 T cell receptor beta chains below all came from one sample that was sequenced in a study of tumor and adjacent non-tumor tissue in lung cancer (dated by TCRdb to 2017 to 2018). RNA was isolated from bulk unsorted tissue, and RNA quality was assessed with a NanoDrop ND-1000 and an Agilent 2100. The library was produced with multiplex PCR. Sequencing used an Illumina HiSeq 2500. TCRbeta libraries were built by three rounds of nested PCR using primers (Table S4), following protocols modified from ARM-PCR. TCRdb reprocessed the public reads (quality trimming at Q25 with fastp, clone calling with MiXCR) and kept in-frame beta chains. Rows matching on CDR3 protein sequence are summarized as one entry with the most common DNA and genes. Here the sample has approximately 150,000 distinct CDR3 sequences; around 61% occur a single time. The top ten hold 18% of the sample. Input material: lung tumor tissue. Every receptor here comes from a man in his fifties or sixties with small cell lung cancer.

The chain joins TRBV18 to TRBJ2-3; 13 bases are a match to TRBD2. Trimming took 3 bases from V and 11 from J; bases not matched to a gene: 14. Germline values: CDR1 KGHSH, CDR2 LQKENI. The CDR3 totals 17 residues. The DNA of the CDR3 is TGTGCCAGCTCACCTGAGATCGGACTAGCGGGAGATGTCGGGCAGTATTTT. This gives the protein CASSPEIGLAGDVGQYF.

The chain links TRBV6-1 to TRBJ2-3, with TRBD2 as a possible D gene (7 bases). This CDR3 spans 15 amino acids. Germline CDR1 MNHNS, CDR2 SASEGT. CDR3 nucleotide sequence: TGTGACATCATCGAGGGGGGGTATAGCACAGATACGCAGTATTTT. Residues: CDIIEGGYSTDTQYF.